This T cell receptor (beta chain) was captured in a study of beta chain features in type 1 diabetes. Looking at the study overall: All of the samples together had some 99 million sorted cells examined.

The CDR3 runs to 22 residues. Note on this clone: As yet, its antigen is unknown. One end of the junction is discordant with germline, which a read error may explain.

Study-wide results and limits: All four CD4+ subsets of Type 1 diabetes patients contained TCRB CDR3s that were moderately but significantly shorter.

The study reverse transcribed the entire isolated RNA, so it sequenced expressed TCRB transcripts. Each sample of naive, central memory or regulatory T cells had, on average, about 3.6 million reads. The assay was immunoSEQ multiplex PCR, and TCRdb's table has in-frame clones only and misses some. The table includes 860,000 or so clones, roughly 15% detected once. This TCR derives from a woman aged 18-29 years in good health. Sequencing input: naive CD4+ T cells from blood. J is TRBJ2-6 and V is TRBV23-1; TRBD1 agrees at 9 bases. TRBV23-1 is filed as an ORF, its function uncertain. The CDR3 region has the DNA TGCGCCAGCAGTCAACCCCCAATCCCGGGACAGGGAGGGTTGTCTGGGACCAACGTCCTGACTTTC. Amino acid sequence: CASSQPPIPGQGGLSGTNVLTF.